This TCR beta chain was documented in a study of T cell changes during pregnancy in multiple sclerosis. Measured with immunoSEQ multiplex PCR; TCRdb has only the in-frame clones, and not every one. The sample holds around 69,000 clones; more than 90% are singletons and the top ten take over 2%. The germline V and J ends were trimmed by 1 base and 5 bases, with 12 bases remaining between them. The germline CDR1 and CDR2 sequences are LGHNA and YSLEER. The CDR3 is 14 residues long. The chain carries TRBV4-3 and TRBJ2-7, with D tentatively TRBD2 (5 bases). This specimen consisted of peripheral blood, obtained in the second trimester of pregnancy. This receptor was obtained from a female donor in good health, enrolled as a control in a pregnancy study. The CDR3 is CASSQVGDYNEQYF. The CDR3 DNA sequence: TGCGCCAGCAGCCAAGTTGGCGACTACAACGAGCAGTACTTC.